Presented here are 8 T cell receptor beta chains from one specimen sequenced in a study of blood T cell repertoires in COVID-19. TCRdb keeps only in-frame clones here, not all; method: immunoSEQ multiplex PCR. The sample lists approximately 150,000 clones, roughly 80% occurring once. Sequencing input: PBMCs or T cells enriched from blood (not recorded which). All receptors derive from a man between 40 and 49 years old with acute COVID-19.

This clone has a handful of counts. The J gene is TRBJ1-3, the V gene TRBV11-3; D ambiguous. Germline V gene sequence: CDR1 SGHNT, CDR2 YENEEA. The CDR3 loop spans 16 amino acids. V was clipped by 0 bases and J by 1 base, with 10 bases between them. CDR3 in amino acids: CASSLDGRESGNTIYF. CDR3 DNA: TGTGCCAGCAGCTTAGATGGCCGGGAATCTGGAAACACCATATATTTT.

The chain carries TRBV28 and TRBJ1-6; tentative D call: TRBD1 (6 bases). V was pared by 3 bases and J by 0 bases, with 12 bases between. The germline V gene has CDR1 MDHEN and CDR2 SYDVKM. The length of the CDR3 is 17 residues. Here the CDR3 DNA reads TGTGCCAGCAGTTTGGACAGAACAAGCTCCTATAATTCACCCCTCCACTTT. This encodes CASSLDRTSSYNSPLHF.

Here the CDR3 DNA reads TGTGCCAGCAGCTTGGGGCGGCTAGCCAAAAACATTCAGTACTTC. This translates into CASSLGRLAKNIQYF. This chain connects TRBV5-6 to TRBJ2-4; D gene uncertain. The CDR3 consists of 15 residues. Germline V gene data show CDR1 as SGHDT and CDR2 as YYEEEE. Deletions cut 0 bases from V and 0 bases from J, with 7 bases between.

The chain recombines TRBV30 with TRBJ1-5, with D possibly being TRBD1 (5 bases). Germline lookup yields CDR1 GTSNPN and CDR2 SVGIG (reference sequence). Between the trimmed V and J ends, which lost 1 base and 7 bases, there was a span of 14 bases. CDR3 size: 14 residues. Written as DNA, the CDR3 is TGTGCCTGGAGTGGGGGCCCCCTTGGGCAGCCCCAGCATTTT. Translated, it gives CAWSGGPLGQPQHF.

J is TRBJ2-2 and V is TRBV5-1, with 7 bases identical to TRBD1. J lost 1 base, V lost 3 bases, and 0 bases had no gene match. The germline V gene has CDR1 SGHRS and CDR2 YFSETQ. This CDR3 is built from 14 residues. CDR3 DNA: TGCGCCAGCAGCTGGACAGGGAACACCGGGGAGCTGTTTTTT. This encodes CASSWTGNTGELFF.

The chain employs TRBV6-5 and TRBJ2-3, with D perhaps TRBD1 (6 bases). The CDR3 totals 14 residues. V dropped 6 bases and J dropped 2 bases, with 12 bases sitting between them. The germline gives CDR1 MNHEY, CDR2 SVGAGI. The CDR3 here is CASRRQGITDTQYF. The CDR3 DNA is TGTGCCAGCAGACGCCAGGGGATCACAGATACGCAGTATTTT.

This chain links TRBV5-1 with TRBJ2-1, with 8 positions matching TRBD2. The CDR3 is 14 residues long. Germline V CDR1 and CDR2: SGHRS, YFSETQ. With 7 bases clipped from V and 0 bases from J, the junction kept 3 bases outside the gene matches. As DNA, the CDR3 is TGCGCCAGCTCCGGGACTAGCTCCTACAATGAGCAGTTCTTC. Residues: CASSGTSSYNEQFF. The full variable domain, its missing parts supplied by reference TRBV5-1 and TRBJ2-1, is KAGVTQTPRYLIKTRGQQVTLSCSPISGHRSVSWYQQTPGQGLQFLFEYFSETQRNKGNFPGRFSGRQFSNSRSEMNVSTLELGDSALYLCASSGTSSYNEQFFGPGTRLTVL.

The DNA for the CDR3 is TGTGCCAGCAGCTTTCTAGACCTACTTTACGAGCAGTACTTC. This translates into CASSFLDLLYEQYF. The genes are TRBV5-5 and TRBJ2-7; D call uncertain. From germline, CDR1 is SGHKS and CDR2 YYEKEE (reference sequence). The CDR3 length is 14 residues. Between the trimmed V and J ends, which lost 2 bases and 4 bases, there was a span of 13 bases.